One sample yielded the 26 T cell receptor beta chains listed below, sequenced in a study of blood T cell repertoires in COVID-19. Produced via immunoSEQ multiplex PCR; TCRdb's table is partial and in-frame only. The table shows 65,000 to 95,000 clones, with about three quarters occurring only once. Sequencing input: peripheral blood. The source of these receptors is a man aged 50 or older with active or convalescent COVID-19.

The chain has TRBV7-9 and TRBJ2-5; a possible D gene is TRBD2 (5 bases). Deletions cut 6 bases from V and 2 bases from J, with 13 bases between. Per the germline V gene, CDR1 is SEHNR and CDR2 is FQNEAQ (reference sequence). The CDR3 is 14 amino acids. The chain's CDR3 is CASSSPGFQETQYF. The CDR3 DNA reads TGTGCCAGCAGTTCTCCGGGATTTCAAGAGACCCAGTACTTC.

The chain recombines TRBV7-8 with TRBJ2-4; 9 bases line up with TRBD2. J was trimmed by 7 bases and V by 1 base; bases with no gene match: 5. The CDR3 spans 15 residues. Germline V CDR1 and CDR2: SGHVS, FQNEAQ. CDR3 loop: CASSLVAGAGNIQYF. DNA of the CDR3: TGTGCCAGCAGCTTAGTAGCGGGGGCAGGGAACATTCAGTACTTC. The whole variable domain, remainder taken from reference TRBV7-8 and TRBJ2-4, is GAGVSQSPRYKVAKRGQDVALRCDPISGHVSLFWYQQALGQGPEFLTYFQNEAQLDKSGLPSDRFFAERPEGSVSTLKIQRTQQEDSAVYLCASSLVAGAGNIQYFGAGTRLSVL.

The genes are TRBV6-6 and TRBJ2-7, with a weak D call TRBD1 (5 bases). The CDR3 covers 14 residues. Germline CDR1 reads MNHNY; CDR2 reads SVGAGI (reference sequence). The V gene lost 0 bases and the J gene lost 3 bases, with 9 bases spanning the gap. CDR3 nucleotide sequence: TGTGCCAGCAGTTACTCGTCTCAGGGCTACGAGCAGTACTTC. Translating it yields CASSYSSQGYEQYF.

The chain joins TRBV4-3 to TRBJ2-5; D is perhaps TRBD2 (6 bases). The CDR3 contains 16 residues. Trimming took 2 bases from V and 5 from J, leaving 18 bases between them. CDR1 and CDR2 (germline): LGHNA, YSLEER. CDR3 amino acids: CASSQRPGLAKETQYF. As DNA, the CDR3 is TGCGCCAGCAGCCAAAGGCCCGGTCTAGCGAAGGAGACCCAGTACTTC.

The genes are TRBV5-1 and TRBJ1-6; TRBD1 agrees at 7 bases. Germline loops: CDR1 SGHRS, CDR2 YFSETQ. The V gene end was trimmed by 1 base and the J gene end by 3 bases; junction bases not matched to a gene: 4. The CDR3 is 16 amino acids. The CDR3 region has the DNA TGCGCCAGCAGCTTGACAGGGGTTGTCTATAATTCACCCCTCCACTTT. The encoded protein is CASSLTGVVYNSPLHF. Complete variable domain (other parts from reference TRBV5-1 and TRBJ1-6): KAGVTQTPRYLIKTRGQQVTLSCSPISGHRSVSWYQQTPGQGLQFLFEYFSETQRNKGNFPGRFSGRQFSNSRSEMNVSTLELGDSALYLCASSLTGVVYNSPLHFGNGTRLTVT.

This clone was picked up a small number of times. The gene calls are TRBV30 and TRBJ1-2; D remains unclear. Germline V gene sequence: CDR1 GTSNPN, CDR2 SVGIG (reference sequence). Trimming stripped 2 bases from V and 10 bases from J, with 11 bases between. The CDR3 loop spans 11 amino acids. The DNA of the CDR3 is TGTGCCTGGAGTAACCGGGTGGCCTACACCTTC. This encodes CAWSNRVAYTF.

This clone was observed a handful of times. The chain carries TRBV2 and TRBJ2-7; TRBD2 matches 9 bases. Germline assignment: CDR1 SNHLY and CDR2 FYNNEI. The length of the CDR3 is 14 residues. J gave up 3 bases and V 5 bases, and 5 bases lay outside the gene matches. CDR3 residues: CASSLAGVVYEQYF. CDR3 in DNA: TGTGCCAGCAGTTTAGCGGGGGTGGTCTACGAGCAGTACTTC.

The chain joins TRBV5-6 to TRBJ2-3, with a tentative D call TRBD2 (6 bases). The CDR3 extends over 16 amino acids. V was clipped by 1 base and J by 0 bases, with 12 bases between them. Germline CDR1 reads SGHDT; CDR2 reads YYEEEE. The CDR3 spells CASSLRVGGSTDTQYF. The DNA of the CDR3 is TGTGCCAGCAGCTTGAGGGTCGGGGGTAGCACAGATACGCAGTATTTT.

The chain joins TRBV5-6 to TRBJ1-2; TRBD1 matches at 8 bases. The CDR3 is made up of 17 amino acids. Germline CDR1 reads SGHDT; CDR2 reads YYEEEE. Germline trimming cut 0 bases from V and 8 bases from J; bases unmatched to any gene: 15. The CDR3 coding sequence is TGTGCCAGCAGCTTGGGGGTCCGGGCAGGGGGCGCAGAAGGCTACACCTTC. Translating it yields CASSLGVRAGGAEGYTF.

The chain has TRBV6-2 or TRBV6-3 and TRBJ1-2; 8 nucleotides match TRBD1. CDR1 and CDR2 from the germline V gene are MNHEY and SVGEGT. The CDR3 length is 13 residues. The ends lost 6 bases at V and 8 bases at J; junction bases unmatched: 8. Written as DNA, the CDR3 is TGTGCCAGCAGCCTGGACAGGGCCTGGGGCTACACCTTC. Translated: CASSLDRAWGYTF.

This clone was found a few times. V is TRBV24-1 and J is TRBJ2-7, with TRBD1 matching 8 bases. The CDR3 is made up of 13 amino acids. The V gene's germline CDR1 is KGHDR and CDR2 SFDVKD. After removal of 3 bases from V and 6 bases from J, the junction contained 3 bases not matched to a gene. CDR3 in amino acids: CATSDRTGREQYF. The CDR3 nucleotides read TGTGCCACCAGTGATCGGACAGGGCGCGAGCAGTACTTC.

On this clone itself: Germline is not matched at one junction end, which may reflect a read error. The chain recombines TRBV7-7 with TRBJ2-3; a weak D match, TRBD1 (6 bases). The CDR3 has 15 residues. Germline CDR1 reads SSHAT; CDR2 reads FNYEAQ (reference sequence). CDR3 coding DNA: TGTGCTAGCAGCTTAGCAGGGGTCAGCACAGATACGCAGTATTTT. Its protein product is CASSLAGVSTDTQYF.

This clone was counted only a few times. The CDR3 is CASSLDASGAGELFF. As DNA, the CDR3 is TGCGCCAGCAGCTTGGATGCTAGCGGAGCCGGGGAGCTGTTTTTT. This chain connects TRBV5-1 to TRBJ2-2, with 7 bases aligning to TRBD2. This CDR3 is 15 amino acids long. CDR1 SGHRS and CDR2 YFSETQ come from the germline V gene. V shed 0 bases, J shed 6 bases, and the junction held 5 bases outside the gene matches.

The chain joins TRBV19 to TRBJ2-4; 7 bases are a match to TRBD1. J lost 3 bases, V lost 8 bases, and 7 bases had no gene match. This CDR3 is built from 14 residues. Germline CDR1 reads LNHDA; CDR2 reads SQIVND (reference sequence). The CDR3: CASGQVGDKNIQYF. Written as DNA, the CDR3 is TGTGCCAGTGGACAGGTCGGGGACAAAAACATTCAGTACTTC.

The chain combines TRBV29-1 with TRBJ2-5; TRBD2 matches 8 bases. This CDR3 contains 13 residues. The ends lost 4 bases at V and 1 base at J; junction bases unmatched: 2. Per the germline V gene, CDR1 is SQVTM and CDR2 is ANQGSEA. CDR3 protein: CSVGTSGQETQYF. The CDR3 DNA follows: TGCAGCGTTGGAACTAGCGGCCAAGAGACCCAGTACTTC.

The V call is TRBV19, the J call TRBJ1-5; TRBD1 might be the D (6 bases). Germline CDR1 is LNHDA and CDR2 is SQIVND (reference sequence). Trimming left V 7 bases short and J 2 bases short, with 15 bases between. The CDR3 is made up of 15 amino acids. CDR3 region: CASTPTGNGNQPQHF. CDR3 coding DNA: TGTGCCAGTACCCCAACAGGGAATGGCAATCAGCCCCAGCATTTT. The whole variable domain, remainder taken from reference TRBV19 and TRBJ1-5, is DGGITQSPKYLFRKEGQNVTLSCEQNLNHDAMYWYRQDPGQGLRLIYYSQIVNDFQKGDIAEGYSVSREKKESFPLTVTSAQKNPTAFYLCASTPTGNGNQPQHFGDGTRLSIL.

The sample holds a few counts of this clone. This rearrangement joins TRBV5-1 to TRBJ2-2, with D possibly TRBD1 on 5 matching bases. The CDR3 consists of 12 residues. Trimming removed 0 bases at V and 11 bases at J, with 8 bases between. The germline CDR1 and CDR2 sequences are SGHRS and YFSETQ. Here the CDR3 reads CASSLGGRELFF. The CDR3 DNA reads as TGCGCCAGCAGCTTGGGGGGCAGAGAGCTGTTTTTT.

This clone appeared a single time. The V gene is TRBV6-1, the J gene TRBJ2-7, with D tentatively TRBD1 (6 bases). Trimming shortened V by 3 bases and J by 6 bases, and 15 bases separated the two germline ends. From germline, CDR1 is MNHNS and CDR2 SASEGT. CDR3 length: 14 residues. DNA of the CDR3: TGTGCCAGCAGTGAGTCCTGGGTCAGGGGCGAGCAGTACTTC. Encoded protein: CASSESWVRGEQYF.

The rearrangement links TRBV7-9 to TRBJ2-3; possible D gene TRBD2, 7 bases. V was shortened by 6 bases and J by 1 base, with 14 bases between the two germline ends. Germline CDR1 reads SEHNR; CDR2 reads FQNEAQ (reference sequence). This CDR3 region has 15 residues. The CDR3 protein is CASRRGGLRTDTQYF. CDR3 nucleotides: TGTGCCAGCAGAAGGGGGGGACTACGCACAGATACGCAGTATTTT.

This clone was observed many times. The chain employs TRBV6-1 and TRBJ1-5; 11 positions match TRBD1. The CDR3 length is 16 residues. V was clipped by 4 bases and J by 4 bases; unmatched bases: 6. The germline V gene encodes CDR1 MNHNS and CDR2 SASEGT. The CDR3 loop reads CASSGRDRGWNQPQHF. The CDR3 region has the DNA TGTGCCAGCAGTGGCCGGGACAGGGGGTGGAATCAGCCCCAGCATTTT.

The chain combines TRBV3-1 (or the pseudogene TRBV3-2) with TRBJ2-7, with 7 bases identical to TRBD1. Germline V CDR1 and CDR2: LGHDT, YNNKEL (reference sequence). This CDR3 is built from 14 residues. The junction had 7 bases not matched to a gene; V was cut back by 5 bases and J by 3 bases. CDR3 DNA sequence: TGTGCCAGCAGCACCGGGACAGATTTCTACGAGCAGTACTTC. Protein: CASSTGTDFYEQYF.

The V and J genes are TRBV12-5 and TRBJ2-7; TRBD2 is a possible D gene (5 bases). CDR3 size: 12 residues. The germline V and J ends were trimmed by 6 bases and 4 bases, with 10 bases remaining between them. Germline CDR1 reads LGHNT; CDR2 reads FRNRAP. The CDR3 sequence: CASGLREYEQYF. In DNA, the CDR3 is TGTGCTAGTGGCTTACGGGAATACGAGCAGTACTTC.

This clone has only a few counts. The chain joins TRBV7-9 to TRBJ2-6, with 7 bases matching TRBD1. V lost 7 bases, J lost 0 bases, and 9 bases stayed unmatched. This CDR3 spans 17 amino acids. From germline, CDR1 is SEHNR and CDR2 FQNEAQ (reference sequence). CDR3 amino acids: CASTFRGPSSGANVLTF. CDR3 nucleotide sequence: TGTGCCAGCACATTTAGGGGGCCTAGCTCTGGGGCCAACGTCCTGACTTTC.

V gene TRBV7-2 combines with J gene TRBJ2-1; D perhaps matches TRBD2 (7 bases). This CDR3 contains 15 residues. CDR1 is SGHTA, CDR2 FQGNSA, per germline. V lost 4 bases and J 10 bases, leaving 20 bases between the germline ends. The CDR3 DNA reads TGTGCCAGCAGCTCCGACCCTGTGGGAGGGGGGGAGCAGTTCTTC. Protein product: CASSSDPVGGGEQFF.

This clone showed up many times. The rearrangement uses TRBV7-9 and TRBJ2-7, with a tentative D call TRBD2 (5 bases). The V gene's germline CDR1 is SEHNR and CDR2 FQNEAQ (reference sequence). The CDR3 length is 14 residues. Trimming took off 5 bases at V and 0 bases at J, with 11 bases between the two ends. The CDR3 region has the DNA TGTGCCAGCAGCCGTGGGCGGGTCTCCTACGAGCAGTACTTC. It codes for CASSRGRVSYEQYF.

The CDR3 is CASSFSTPGLAGGEETQYF. The DNA for the CDR3 is TGTGCCAGCAGCTTTTCAACCCCCGGGCTAGCGGGGGGAGAAGAGACCCAGTACTTC. The rearrangement links TRBV13 to TRBJ2-5, with TRBD2 matching over 11 bases. Germline CDR1 and CDR2: PRHDT and FYEKMQ (reference sequence). V was clipped by 3 bases and J by 3 bases; unmatched bases: 15. This CDR3 comprises 19 residues.